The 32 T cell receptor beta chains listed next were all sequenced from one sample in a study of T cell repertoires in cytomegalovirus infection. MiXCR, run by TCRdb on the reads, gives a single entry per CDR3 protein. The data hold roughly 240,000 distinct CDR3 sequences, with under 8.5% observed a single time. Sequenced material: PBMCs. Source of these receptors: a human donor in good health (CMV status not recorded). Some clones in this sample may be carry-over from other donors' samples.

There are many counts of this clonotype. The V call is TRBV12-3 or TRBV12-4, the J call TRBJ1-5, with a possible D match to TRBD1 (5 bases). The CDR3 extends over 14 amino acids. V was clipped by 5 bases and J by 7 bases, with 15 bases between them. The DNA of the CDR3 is TGTGCCAGCAGTCAGGGTGGCCCGGTACAGCCCCAGCATTTT. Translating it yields CASSQGGPVQPQHF.

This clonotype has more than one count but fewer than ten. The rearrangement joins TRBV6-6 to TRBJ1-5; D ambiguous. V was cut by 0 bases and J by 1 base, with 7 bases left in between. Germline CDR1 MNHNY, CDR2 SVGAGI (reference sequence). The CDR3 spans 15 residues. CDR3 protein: CASSYSGWSNQPQHF. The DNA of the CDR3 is TGTGCCAGCAGTTACTCGGGGTGGAGCAATCAGCCCCAGCATTTT.

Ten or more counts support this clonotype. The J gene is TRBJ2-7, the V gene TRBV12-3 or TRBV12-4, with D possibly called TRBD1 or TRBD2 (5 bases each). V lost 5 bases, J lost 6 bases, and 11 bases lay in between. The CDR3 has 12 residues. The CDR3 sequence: CASSLAGTEQYF. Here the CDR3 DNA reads TGTGCCAGCAGTCTCGCAGGGACCGAGCAGTACTTC.

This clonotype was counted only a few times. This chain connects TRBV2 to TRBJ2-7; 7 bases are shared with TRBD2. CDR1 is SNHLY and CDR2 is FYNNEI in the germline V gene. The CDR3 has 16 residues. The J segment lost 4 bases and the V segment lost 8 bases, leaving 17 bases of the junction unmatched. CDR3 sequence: CASSLPRGAGRYEQYF. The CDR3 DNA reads TGTGCCAGCTCCCTTCCTCGGGGAGCGGGGCGTTACGAGCAGTACTTC.

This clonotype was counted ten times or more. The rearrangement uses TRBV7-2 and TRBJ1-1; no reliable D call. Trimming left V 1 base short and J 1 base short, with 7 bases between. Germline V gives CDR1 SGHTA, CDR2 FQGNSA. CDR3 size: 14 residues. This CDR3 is CASSLGWGNTEAFF. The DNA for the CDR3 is TGTGCCAGCAGCTTAGGTTGGGGGAACACTGAAGCTTTCTTT.

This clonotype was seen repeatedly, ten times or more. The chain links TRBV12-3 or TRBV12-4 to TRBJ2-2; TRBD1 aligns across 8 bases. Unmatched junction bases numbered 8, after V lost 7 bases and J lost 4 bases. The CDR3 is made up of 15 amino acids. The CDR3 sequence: CASTVDRVGTGELFF. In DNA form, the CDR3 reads TGTGCCAGCACCGTGGACAGGGTAGGCACCGGGGAGCTGTTTTTT.

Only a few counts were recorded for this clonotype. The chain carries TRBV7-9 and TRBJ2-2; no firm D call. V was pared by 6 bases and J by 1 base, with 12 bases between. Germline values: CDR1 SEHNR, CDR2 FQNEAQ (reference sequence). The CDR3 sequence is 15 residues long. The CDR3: CASSDPAENTGELFF. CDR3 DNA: TGTGCCAGCAGTGACCCGGCAGAGAACACCGGGGAGCTGTTTTTT.

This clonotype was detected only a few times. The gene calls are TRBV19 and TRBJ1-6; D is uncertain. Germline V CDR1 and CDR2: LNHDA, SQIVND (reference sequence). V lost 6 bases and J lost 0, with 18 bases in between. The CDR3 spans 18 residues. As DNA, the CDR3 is TGTGCCAGTAGCCGCAGCTTAGGAGGGAGCTCCTATAATTCACCCCTCCACTTT. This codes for CASSRSLGGSSYNSPLHF.

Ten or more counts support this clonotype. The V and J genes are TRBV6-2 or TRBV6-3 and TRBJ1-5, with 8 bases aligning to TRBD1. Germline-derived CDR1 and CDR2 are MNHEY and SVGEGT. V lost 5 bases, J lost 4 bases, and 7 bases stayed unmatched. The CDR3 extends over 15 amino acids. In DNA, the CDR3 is TGTGCCAGCAGTAAGGCAGGGGGCTCGAATCAGCCCCAGCATTTT. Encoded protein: CASSKAGGSNQPQHF.

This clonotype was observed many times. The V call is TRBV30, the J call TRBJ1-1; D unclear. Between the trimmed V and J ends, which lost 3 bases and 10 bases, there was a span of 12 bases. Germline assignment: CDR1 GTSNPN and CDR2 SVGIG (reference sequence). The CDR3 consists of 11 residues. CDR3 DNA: TGTGCCTGGAGCTCCCCTTCGGGAGCTTTCTTT. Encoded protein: CAWSSPSGAFF. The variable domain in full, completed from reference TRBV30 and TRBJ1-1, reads SQTIHQWPATLVQPVGSPLSLECTVEGTSNPNLYWYRQAAGRGLQLLFYSVGIGQISSEVPQNLSASRPQDRQFILSSKKLLLSDSGFYLCAWSSPSGAFFGQGTRLTVV.

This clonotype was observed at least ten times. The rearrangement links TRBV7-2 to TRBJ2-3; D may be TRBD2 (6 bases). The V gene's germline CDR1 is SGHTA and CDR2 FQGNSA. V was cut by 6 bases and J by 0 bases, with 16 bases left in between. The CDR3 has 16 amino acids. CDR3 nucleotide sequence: TGTGCCAGCAGTCGGGGGACGGGGCTAAGCACAGATACGCAGTATTTT. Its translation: CASSRGTGLSTDTQYF.

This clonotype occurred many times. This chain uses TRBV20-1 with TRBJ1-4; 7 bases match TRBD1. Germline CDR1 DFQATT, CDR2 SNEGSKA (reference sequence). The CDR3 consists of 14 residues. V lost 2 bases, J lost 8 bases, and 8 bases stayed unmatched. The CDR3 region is CSARTGTDLEKLFF. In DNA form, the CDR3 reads TGCAGTGCTAGAACGGGGACAGATCTCGAAAAACTGTTTTTT.

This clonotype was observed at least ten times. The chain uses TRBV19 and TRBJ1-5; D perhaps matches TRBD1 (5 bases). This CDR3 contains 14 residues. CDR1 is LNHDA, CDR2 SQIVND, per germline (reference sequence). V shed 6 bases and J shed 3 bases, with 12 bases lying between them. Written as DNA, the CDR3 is TGTGCCAGTAGCCGGTCGACAGTCAATCAGCCCCAGCATTTT. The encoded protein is CASSRSTVNQPQHF.

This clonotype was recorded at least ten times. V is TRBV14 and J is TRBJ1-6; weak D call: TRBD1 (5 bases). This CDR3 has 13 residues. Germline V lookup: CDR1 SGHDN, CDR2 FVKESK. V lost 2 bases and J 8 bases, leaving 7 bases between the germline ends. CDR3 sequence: CASSQLGDSPLHF. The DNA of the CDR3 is TGTGCCAGCAGCCAATTGGGGGATTCACCCCTCCACTTT.

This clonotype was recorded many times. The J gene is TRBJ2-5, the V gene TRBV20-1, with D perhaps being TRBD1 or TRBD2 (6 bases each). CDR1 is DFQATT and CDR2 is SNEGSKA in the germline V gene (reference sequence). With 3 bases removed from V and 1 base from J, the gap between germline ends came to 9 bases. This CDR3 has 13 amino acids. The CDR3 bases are TGCAGTGCTAGCGGGGGCCGCCAAGAGACCCAGTACTTC. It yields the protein CSASGGRQETQYF.

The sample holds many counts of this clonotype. The CDR3 reads CASSFRAGSTDTQYF. CDR3 sequence (DNA): TGTGCCAGCAGCTTTCGGGCGGGGAGCACAGATACGCAGTATTTT. The V call is TRBV11-3, the J call TRBJ2-3; perhaps TRBD2 as D (6 bases). The CDR3 extends over 15 amino acids. Germline V CDR1 and CDR2: SGHNT, YENEEA. The germline V and J ends were trimmed by 3 bases and 0 bases, with 10 bases remaining between them.

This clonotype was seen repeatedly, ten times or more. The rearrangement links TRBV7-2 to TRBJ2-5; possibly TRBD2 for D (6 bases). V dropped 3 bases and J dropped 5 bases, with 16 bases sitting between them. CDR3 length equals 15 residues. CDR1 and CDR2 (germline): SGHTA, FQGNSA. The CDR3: CASSFGPGTRETQYF. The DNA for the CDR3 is TGTGCCAGCAGCTTCGGACCAGGGACTCGGGAGACCCAGTACTTC.

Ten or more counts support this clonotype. The CDR3 nucleotides are TGTGCCAGCAGCTTGATACAGGGGGCGAACACCGGGGAGCTGTTTTTT. The encoded protein is CASSLIQGANTGELFF. The rearrangement uses TRBV5-5 and TRBJ2-2; 8 bases are shared with TRBD1. V lost 1 base and J lost 0; bases outside the gene matches: 2. This CDR3 is 16 amino acids long. Germline CDR1 SGHKS, CDR2 YYEKEE (reference sequence).

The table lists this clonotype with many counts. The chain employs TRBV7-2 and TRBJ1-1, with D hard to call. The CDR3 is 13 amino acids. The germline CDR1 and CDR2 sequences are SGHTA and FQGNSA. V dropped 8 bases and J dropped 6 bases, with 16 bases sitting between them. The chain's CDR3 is CASSLKPQAEAFF. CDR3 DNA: TGTGCCAGCTCCTTGAAGCCTCAGGCTGAAGCTTTCTTT.

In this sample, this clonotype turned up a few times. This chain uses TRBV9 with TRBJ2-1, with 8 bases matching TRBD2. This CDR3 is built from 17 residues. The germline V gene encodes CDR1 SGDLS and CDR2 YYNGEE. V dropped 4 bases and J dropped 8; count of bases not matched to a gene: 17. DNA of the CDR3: TGTGCCAGCAGCCCCGACCCAGGACTAGTCGGGGGGGATGAGCAGTTCTTC. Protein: CASSPDPGLVGGDEQFF.

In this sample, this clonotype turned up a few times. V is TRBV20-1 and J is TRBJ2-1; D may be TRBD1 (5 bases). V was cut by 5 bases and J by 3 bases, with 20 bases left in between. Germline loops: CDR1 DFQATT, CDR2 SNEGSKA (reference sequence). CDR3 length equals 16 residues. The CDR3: CSAPPPRGLVYNEQFF. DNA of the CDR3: TGCAGTGCTCCTCCCCCTAGGGGCCTGGTCTACAATGAGCAGTTCTTC.

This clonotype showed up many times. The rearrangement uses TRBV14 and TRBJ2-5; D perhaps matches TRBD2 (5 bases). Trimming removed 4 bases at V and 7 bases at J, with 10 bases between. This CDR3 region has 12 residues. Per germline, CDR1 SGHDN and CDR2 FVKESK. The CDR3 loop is CASSLRGGTQYF. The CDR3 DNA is TGTGCCAGCAGCCTACGCGGAGGGACCCAGTACTTC.

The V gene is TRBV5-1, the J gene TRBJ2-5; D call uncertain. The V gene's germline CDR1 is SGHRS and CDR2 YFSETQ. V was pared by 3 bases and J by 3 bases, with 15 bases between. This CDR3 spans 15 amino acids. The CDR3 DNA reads TGCGCCAGCAGCTCGAAAAGGAGAGCTGAAGAGACCCAGTACTTC. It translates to CASSSKRRAEETQYF.

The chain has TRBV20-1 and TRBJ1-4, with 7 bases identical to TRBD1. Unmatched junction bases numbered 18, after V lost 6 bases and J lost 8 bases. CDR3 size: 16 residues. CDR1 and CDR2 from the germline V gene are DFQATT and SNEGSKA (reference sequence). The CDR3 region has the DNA TGCAGTGCCGAAAACAGGGGAACCGGGTCGGGAGAAAAACTGTTTTTT. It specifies CSAENRGTGSGEKLFF.

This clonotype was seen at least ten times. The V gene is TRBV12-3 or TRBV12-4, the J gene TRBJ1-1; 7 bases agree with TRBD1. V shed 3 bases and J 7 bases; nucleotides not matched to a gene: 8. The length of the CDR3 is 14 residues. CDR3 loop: CASSFLSQGVEAFF. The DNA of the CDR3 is TGTGCCAGCAGTTTTTTATCTCAGGGGGTTGAAGCTTTCTTT.

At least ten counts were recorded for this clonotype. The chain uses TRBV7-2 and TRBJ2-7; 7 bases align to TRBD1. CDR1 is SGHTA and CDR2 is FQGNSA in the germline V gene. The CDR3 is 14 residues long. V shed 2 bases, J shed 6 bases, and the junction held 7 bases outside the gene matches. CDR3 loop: CASSLSPGTVEQYF. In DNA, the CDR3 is TGTGCCAGCAGCTTATCCCCAGGGACAGTCGAGCAGTACTTC.

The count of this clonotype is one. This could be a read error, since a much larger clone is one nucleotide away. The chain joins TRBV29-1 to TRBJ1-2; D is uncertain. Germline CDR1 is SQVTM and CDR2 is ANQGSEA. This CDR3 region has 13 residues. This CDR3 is CGVGTPQNYGYTF. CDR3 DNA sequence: TGCGGCGTTGGTACACCGCAGAACTATGGCTACACCTTC.

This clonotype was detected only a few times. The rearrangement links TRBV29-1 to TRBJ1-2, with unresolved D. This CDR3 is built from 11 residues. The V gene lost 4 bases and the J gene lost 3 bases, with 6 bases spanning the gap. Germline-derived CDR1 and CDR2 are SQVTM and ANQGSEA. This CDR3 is CSVVGHYGYTF. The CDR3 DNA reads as TGCAGCGTTGTGGGCCACTATGGCTACACCTTC.

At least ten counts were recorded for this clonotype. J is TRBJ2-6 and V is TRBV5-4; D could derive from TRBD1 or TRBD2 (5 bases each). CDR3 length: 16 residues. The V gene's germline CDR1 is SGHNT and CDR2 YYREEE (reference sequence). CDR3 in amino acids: CATGRDGFSGANVLTF. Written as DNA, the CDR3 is TGTGCTACAGGTCGGGACGGCTTCTCTGGGGCCAACGTCCTGACTTTC.

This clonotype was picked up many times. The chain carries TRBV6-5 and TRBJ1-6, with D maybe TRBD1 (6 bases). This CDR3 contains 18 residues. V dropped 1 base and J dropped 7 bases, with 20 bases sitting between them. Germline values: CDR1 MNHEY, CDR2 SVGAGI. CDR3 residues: CASSYFGGGRASNSPLHF. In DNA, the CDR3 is TGTGCCAGCAGTTACTTTGGTGGGGGCCGTGCCTCGAATTCACCCCTCCACTTT.

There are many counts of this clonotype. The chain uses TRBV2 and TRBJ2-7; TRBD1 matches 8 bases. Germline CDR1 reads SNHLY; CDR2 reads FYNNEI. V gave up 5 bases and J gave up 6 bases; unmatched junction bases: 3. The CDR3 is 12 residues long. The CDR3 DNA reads TGTGCCAGCAGTCCGGACAGGGTCGAGCAGTACTTC. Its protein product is CASSPDRVEQYF.

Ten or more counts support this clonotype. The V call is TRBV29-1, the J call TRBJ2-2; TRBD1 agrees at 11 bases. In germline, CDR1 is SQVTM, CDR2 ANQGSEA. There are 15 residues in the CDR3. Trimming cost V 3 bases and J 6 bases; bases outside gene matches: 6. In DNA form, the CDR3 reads TGCAGCGTTGATAGGGGACAGGGGGTCGCCGGGGAGCTGTTTTTT. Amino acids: CSVDRGQGVAGELFF.